These 11 T cell receptor beta chains were sequenced from one sample in a study of T cells in Graves' hyperthyroidism and ophthalmopathy (dated by TCRdb to about 2019). Library preparation employed multiplex PCR. The sequencing machine was an Illumina HiSeq 2000. TCR beta CDR3 regions were amplified from RNA transcripts. A first-round RT-PCR of the TCR CDR3 used the HTBI primer set with the Qiagen OneStep RT-PCR kit. TCRdb took the public reads, trimmed them with fastp at Q25, ran MiXCR for clone calling and kept in-frame beta chains. Each CDR3 protein appears once, grouped with its most common genes and DNA. Counted in this sample were approximately 480,000 distinct CDR3 sequences; less than 25% of them appeared once. The biggest ten clones account for approximately 25% of the sample. The sequencing input was blood. Every receptor here comes from a man aged 18 to 30 with Graves' hyperthyroidism.

In its sample, this clonotype was seen many times. The chain joins TRBV5-1 to TRBJ1-2; 10 nucleotides match TRBD1. The CDR3 runs 16 residues. The V gene's germline CDR1 is SGHRS and CDR2 YFSETQ. The V gene end was trimmed by 2 bases and the J gene end by 4 bases; junction bases not matched to a gene: 8. CDR3: CASSFLPGQGSYGYTF. The DNA for the CDR3 is TGCGCCAGCAGCTTTCTTCCGGGACAGGGGTCCTATGGCTACACCTTC.

This clonotype showed up just a few times. The chain joins TRBV6-5 to TRBJ2-6, with unresolved D. V was trimmed by 2 bases and J by 0 bases, leaving 11 bases between them. The CDR3 contains 17 residues. CDR1 is MNHEY, CDR2 SVGAGI, per germline. CDR3 in DNA: TGTGCCAGCAGTTACCCCCCCAGGAGCTCTGGGGCCAACGTCCTGACTTTC. Encoded protein: CASSYPPRSSGANVLTF.

This clonotype was detected many times. J is TRBJ2-2 and V is TRBV24-1; 7 nucleotides match TRBD2. V was clipped by 0 bases and J by 6 bases; unmatched bases: 3. The CDR3 sequence is 15 residues long. Germline lookup yields CDR1 KGHDR and CDR2 SFDVKD. The CDR3 sequence: CATSDLPAGAGELFF. As DNA, the CDR3 is TGTGCCACCAGTGATTTGCCGGCGGGGGCCGGGGAGCTGTTTTTT.

In this sample, this clonotype turned up many times. The V gene is TRBV7-8, the J gene TRBJ1-5; D is undetermined. This CDR3 comprises 15 residues. V lost 2 bases and J 3 bases, leaving 11 bases between the germline ends. The germline V gene has CDR1 SGHVS and CDR2 FQNEAQ. CDR3 loop: CASSLLRFLNQPQHF. CDR3 bases: TGTGCCAGCAGCTTATTGCGCTTCCTCAATCAGCCCCAGCATTTT.

This clonotype was recorded many times. The chain employs TRBV25-1 and TRBJ1-2; D might be TRBD1 (6 bases). The germline CDR1 and CDR2 sequences are MGHDK and SYGVNS. Between the trimmed V and J ends, which lost 5 bases and 8 bases, there was a span of 15 bases. CDR3 length: 13 amino acids. The CDR3 protein is CASSRTGKPGYTF. CDR3 DNA sequence: TGTGCCAGCAGTCGAACAGGGAAACCCGGCTACACCTTC.

Note on this clonotype: A much larger clone sits a single nucleotide away, making a read error possible. The chain employs TRBV12-3 or TRBV12-4 and TRBJ1-1; no firm D call. The CDR3 is 14 residues long. CDR3 loop: CAISLAQGLIEAFF. The CDR3 nucleotides read TGTGCCATCAGTTTAGCGCAAGGATTAATTGAAGCTTTCTTT.

A word on this clonotype: This sequence may be a read error, since a much larger clone differs from it by one base. The rearrangement joins TRBV19 to TRBJ2-7; 7 bases are shared with TRBD1. In germline, CDR1 is LNHDA, CDR2 SQIVND (reference sequence). The CDR3 consists of 14 residues. The V segment lost 6 bases and the J segment 3 bases; nucleotides outside the gene matches: 8. CDR3 nucleotides: TGTGCCAGTAGGTCCCTCGCAGGGGGCTACGAGCAGTACTTC. As protein: CASRSLAGGYEQYF.

V gene TRBV5-1 combines with J gene TRBJ2-7; maybe TRBD2 (6 bases). Trimming cost V 4 bases and J 5 bases, with 19 bases left between them. The germline gives CDR1 SGHRS, CDR2 YFSETQ. The CDR3 spans 15 residues. CDR3 bases: TGCGCCAGCAGCGGGACTGCTTTAGTAAAAAACGAGCAGTACTTC. Protein: CASSGTALVKNEQYF.

This clonotype occurred many times. This chain connects TRBV7-6 to TRBJ2-7; D is unclear. The V and J ends lost 0 bases and 6 bases respectively, with 9 bases between them. The CDR3 extends over 13 amino acids. CDR1 and CDR2 (germline): SGHVS, FNYEAQ. This chain's CDR3 is CASSLAPGSEQYF. CDR3 DNA sequence: TGTGCCAGCAGCTTAGCTCCAGGCTCCGAGCAGTACTTC.

There are a few counts of this clonotype. The rearrangement joins TRBV11-2 to TRBJ2-2; either TRBD1 or TRBD2 may fit D (5 bases each). The germline gives CDR1 SGHAT, CDR2 FQNNGV. Trimming took off 8 bases at V and 2 bases at J, with 15 bases between the two ends. The CDR3 length is 15 residues. CDR3 amino acids: CASGTGRKNTGELFF. CDR3 in DNA: TGTGCCAGCGGCACGGGACGGAAAAACACCGGGGAGCTGTTTTTT.

This clonotype was detected ten times or more. This sequence joins TRBV28 and TRBJ1-5; D unresolved. Germline V gives CDR1 MDHEN, CDR2 SYDVKM. V lost 3 bases and J 3 bases, leaving 9 bases between the germline ends. The CDR3 runs 14 residues. The CDR3 loop is CASSFITYNQPQHF. CDR3 DNA sequence: TGTGCCAGCAGTTTTATCACATACAATCAGCCCCAGCATTTT.